The following is a T cell receptor beta chain sequence with its context. Its antigen is undetermined. These data originate in a study of T cell responses to AZD1222 COVID-19 vaccine. In the study overall: Combined were second doses at about 4 or about 12 weeks. Regarding the study as a whole: Elevations in Spike-specific TCR breadth and depth followed administration of two AZD1222 doses. Baseline seropositives among AZD1222 recipients totaled only six. In the spike-specific TCR repertoire, nearly half reportedly target unmutated variant regions.

This CDR3 comprises 15 residues. The V end lost 0 bases, the J end lost 5 bases, and 13 bases lay between the germline ends. Germline V gene lookup returns CDR1 SGHNT and CDR2 YENEEA. Assay: immunoSEQ multiplex PCR; the TCRdb copy retains only in-frame clones and omits some. Of about 66,000 clones in the sample, about 88% were seen once. The receptor comes from an adult in good health. Sequencing was performed on peripheral blood, taken on day 0 of AZD1222 vaccination. This rearrangement joins TRBV11-3 to TRBJ1-1; no clear D gene. In DNA, the CDR3 is TGTGCCAGCAGCTTAGAATACGCGTCAAGAACTGAAGCTTTCTTT. It specifies CASSLEYASRTEAFF.